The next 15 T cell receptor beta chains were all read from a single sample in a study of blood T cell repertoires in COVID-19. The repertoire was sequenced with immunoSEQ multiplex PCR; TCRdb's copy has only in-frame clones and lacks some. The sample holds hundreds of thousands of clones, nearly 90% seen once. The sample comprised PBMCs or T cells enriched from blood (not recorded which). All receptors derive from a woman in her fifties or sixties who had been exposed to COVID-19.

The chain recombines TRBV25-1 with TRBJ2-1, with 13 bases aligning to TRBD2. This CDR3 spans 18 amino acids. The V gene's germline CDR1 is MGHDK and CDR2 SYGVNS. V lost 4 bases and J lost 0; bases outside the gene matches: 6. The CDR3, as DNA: TGTGCCAGCAGTGGGCAGACTAGCGGGGGGAGCTCCTACAATGAGCAGTTCTTC. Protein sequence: CASSGQTSGGSSYNEQFF.

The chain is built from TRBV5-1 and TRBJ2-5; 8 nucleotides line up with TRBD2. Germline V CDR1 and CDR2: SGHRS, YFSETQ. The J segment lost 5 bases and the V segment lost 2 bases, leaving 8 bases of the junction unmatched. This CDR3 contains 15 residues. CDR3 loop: CASSFTTAGEETQYF. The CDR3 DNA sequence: TGCGCCAGCAGCTTTACAACAGCGGGGGAGGAGACCCAGTACTTC.

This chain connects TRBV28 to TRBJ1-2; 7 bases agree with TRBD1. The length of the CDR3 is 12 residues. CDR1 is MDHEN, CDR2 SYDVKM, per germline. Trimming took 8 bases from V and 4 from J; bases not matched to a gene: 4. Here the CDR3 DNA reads TGTGCCAGCGGGGACAGAACCTATGGCTACACCTTC. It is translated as CASGDRTYGYTF.

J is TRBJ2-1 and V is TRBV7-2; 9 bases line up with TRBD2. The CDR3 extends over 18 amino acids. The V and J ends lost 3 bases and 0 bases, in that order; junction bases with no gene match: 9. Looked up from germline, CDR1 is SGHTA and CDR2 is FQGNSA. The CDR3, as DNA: TGTGCCAGCAGCTTCCCAGCGGGGGGCTTAAGCTCCTACAATGAGCAGTTCTTC. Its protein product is CASSFPAGGLSSYNEQFF. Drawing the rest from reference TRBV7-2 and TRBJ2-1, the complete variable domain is GAGVSQSPSNKVTEKGKDVELRCDPISGHTALYWYRQSLGQGLEFLIYFQGNSAPDKSGLPSDRFSAERTGGSVSTLTIQRTQQEDSAVYLCASSFPAGGLSSYNEQFFGPGTRLTVL.

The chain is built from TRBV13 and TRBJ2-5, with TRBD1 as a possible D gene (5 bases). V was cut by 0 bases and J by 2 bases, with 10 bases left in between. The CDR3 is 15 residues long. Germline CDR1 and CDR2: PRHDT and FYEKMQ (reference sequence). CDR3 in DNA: TGTGCCAGCAGCTTAGGAGGCCAGGGACAAGAGACCCAGTACTTC. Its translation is CASSLGGQGQETQYF. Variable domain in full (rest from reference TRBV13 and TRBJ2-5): AAGVIQSPRHLIKEKRETATLKCYPIPRHDTVYWYQQGPGQDPQFLISFYEKMQSDKGSIPDRFSAQQFSDYHSELNMSSLELGDSALYFCASSLGGQGQETQYFGPGTRLLVL.

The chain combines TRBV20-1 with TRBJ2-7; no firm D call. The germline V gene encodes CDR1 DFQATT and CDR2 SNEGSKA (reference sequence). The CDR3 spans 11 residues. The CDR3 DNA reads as TGCAGCGTCGAGCCCACCTACGAGCAGTACTTC. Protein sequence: CSVEPTYEQYF.

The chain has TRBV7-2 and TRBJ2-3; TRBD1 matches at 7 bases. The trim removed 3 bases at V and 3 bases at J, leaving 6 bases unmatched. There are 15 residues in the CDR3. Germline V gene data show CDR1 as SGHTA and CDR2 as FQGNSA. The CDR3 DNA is TGTGCCAGCAGCTTCGGACAGGTTTGGACAGATACGCAGTATTTT. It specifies CASSFGQVWTDTQYF.

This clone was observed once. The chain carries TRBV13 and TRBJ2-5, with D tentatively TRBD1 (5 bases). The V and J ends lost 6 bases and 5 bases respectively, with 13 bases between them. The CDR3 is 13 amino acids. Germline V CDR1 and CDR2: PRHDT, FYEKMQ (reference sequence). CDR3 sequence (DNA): TGTGCCAGCAGTGGACAACAAGGGGAGACCCAGTACTTC. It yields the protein CASSGQQGETQYF.

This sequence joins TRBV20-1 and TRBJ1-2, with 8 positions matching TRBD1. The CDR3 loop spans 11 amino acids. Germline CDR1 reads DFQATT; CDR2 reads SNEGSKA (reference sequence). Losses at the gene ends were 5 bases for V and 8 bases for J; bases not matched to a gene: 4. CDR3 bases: TGCAGTGCTTTGGACAGGGACGGCTACACCTTC. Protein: CSALDRDGYTF.

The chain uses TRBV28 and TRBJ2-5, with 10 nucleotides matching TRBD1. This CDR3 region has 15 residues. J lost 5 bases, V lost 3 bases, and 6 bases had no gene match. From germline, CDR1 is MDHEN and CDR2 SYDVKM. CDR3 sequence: CASSFRTGGKETQYF. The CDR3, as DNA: TGTGCCAGCAGTTTCAGGACAGGGGGGAAGGAGACCCAGTACTTC.

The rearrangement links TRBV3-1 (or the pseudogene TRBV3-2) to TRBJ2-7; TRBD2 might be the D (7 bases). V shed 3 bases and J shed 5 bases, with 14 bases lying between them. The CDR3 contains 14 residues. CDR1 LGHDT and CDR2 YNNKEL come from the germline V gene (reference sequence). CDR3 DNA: TGTGCCAGCAGCCAGGCACGGGGGGCCAACGAGCAGTACTTC. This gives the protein CASSQARGANEQYF.

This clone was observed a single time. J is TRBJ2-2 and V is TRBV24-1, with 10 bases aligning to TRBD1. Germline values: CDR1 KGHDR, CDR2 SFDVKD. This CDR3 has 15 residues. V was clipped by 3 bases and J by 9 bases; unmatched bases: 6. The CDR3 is CATSDLRDRGRELFF. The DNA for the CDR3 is TGTGCCACCAGTGATCTCCGGGACAGGGGCCGGGAGCTGTTTTTT.

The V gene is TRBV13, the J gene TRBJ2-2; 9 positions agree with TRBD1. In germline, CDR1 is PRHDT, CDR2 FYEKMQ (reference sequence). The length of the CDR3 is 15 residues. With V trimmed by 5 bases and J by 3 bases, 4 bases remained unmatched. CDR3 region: CASSLRDRDTGELFF. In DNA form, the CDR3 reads TGTGCCAGCAGCCTCCGGGACAGGGACACCGGGGAGCTGTTTTTT. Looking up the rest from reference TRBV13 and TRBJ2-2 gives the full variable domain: AAGVIQSPRHLIKEKRETATLKCYPIPRHDTVYWYQQGPGQDPQFLISFYEKMQSDKGSIPDRFSAQQFSDYHSELNMSSLELGDSALYFCASSLRDRDTGELFFGEGSRLTVL.

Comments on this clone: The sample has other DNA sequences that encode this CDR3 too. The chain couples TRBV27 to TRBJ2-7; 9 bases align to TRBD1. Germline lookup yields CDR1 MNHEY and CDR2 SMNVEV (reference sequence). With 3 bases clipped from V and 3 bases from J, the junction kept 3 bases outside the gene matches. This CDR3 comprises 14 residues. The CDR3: CASSLGQGFYEQYF. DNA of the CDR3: TGTGCCAGCAGTTTGGGACAGGGCTTCTACGAGCAGTACTTC.

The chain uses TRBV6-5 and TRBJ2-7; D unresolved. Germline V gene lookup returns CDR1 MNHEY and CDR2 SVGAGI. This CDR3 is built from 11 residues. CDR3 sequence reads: CASRVAYEQYF. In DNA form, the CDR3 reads TGTGCTTCCCGGGTAGCCTACGAGCAGTACTTC.